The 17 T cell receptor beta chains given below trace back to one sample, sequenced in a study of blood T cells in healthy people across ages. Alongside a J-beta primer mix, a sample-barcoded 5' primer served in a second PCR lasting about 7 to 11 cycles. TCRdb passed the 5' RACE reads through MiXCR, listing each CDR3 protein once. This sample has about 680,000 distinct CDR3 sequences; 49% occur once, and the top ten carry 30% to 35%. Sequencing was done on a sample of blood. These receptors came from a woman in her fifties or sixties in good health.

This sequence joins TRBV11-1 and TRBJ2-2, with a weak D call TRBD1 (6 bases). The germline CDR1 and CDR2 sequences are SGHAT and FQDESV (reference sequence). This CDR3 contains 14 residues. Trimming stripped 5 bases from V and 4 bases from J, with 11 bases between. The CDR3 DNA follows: TGTGCCAGCAGCAAACAGGGCGCCACCGGGGAGCTGTTTTTT. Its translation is CASSKQGATGELFF.

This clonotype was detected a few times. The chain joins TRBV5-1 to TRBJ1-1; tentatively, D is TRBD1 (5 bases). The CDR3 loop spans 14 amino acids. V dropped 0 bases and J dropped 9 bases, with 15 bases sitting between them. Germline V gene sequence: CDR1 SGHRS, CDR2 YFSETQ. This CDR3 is CASSLAGDFRQAFF. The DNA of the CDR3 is TGCGCCAGCAGCTTGGCCGGGGACTTCCGGCAAGCTTTCTTT.

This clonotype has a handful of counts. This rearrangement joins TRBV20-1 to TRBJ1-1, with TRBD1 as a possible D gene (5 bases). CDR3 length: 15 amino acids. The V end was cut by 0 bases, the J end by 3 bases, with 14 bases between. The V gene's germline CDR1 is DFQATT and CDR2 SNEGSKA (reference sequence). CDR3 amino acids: CSARDSRQGDTEAFF. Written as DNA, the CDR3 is TGCAGTGCTAGAGATTCTAGGCAGGGTGACACTGAAGCTTTCTTT.

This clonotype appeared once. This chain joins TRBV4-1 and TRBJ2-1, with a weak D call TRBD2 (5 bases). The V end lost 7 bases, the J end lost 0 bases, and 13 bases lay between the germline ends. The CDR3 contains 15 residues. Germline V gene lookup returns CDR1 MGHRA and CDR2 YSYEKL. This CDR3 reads CASNSPSGSYNEQFF. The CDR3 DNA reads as TGCGCCAGCAACTCGCCAAGCGGCTCCTACAATGAGCAGTTCTTC.

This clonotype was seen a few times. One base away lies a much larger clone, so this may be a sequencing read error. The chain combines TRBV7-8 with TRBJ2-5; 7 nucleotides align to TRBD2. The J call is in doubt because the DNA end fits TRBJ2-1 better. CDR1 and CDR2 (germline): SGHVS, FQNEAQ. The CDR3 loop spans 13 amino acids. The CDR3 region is CASSLEREETQFF. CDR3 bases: TGTGCCAGCAGCTTAGAGCGGGAAGAGACCCAGTTCTTC.

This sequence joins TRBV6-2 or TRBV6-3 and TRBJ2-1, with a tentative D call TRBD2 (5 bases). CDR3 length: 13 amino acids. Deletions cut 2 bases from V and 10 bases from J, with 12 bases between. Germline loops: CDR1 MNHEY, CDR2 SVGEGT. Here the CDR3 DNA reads TGTGCCAGCAGTTACGTTCGGGGTGGAGAGCAGTTCTTC. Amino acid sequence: CASSYVRGGEQFF.

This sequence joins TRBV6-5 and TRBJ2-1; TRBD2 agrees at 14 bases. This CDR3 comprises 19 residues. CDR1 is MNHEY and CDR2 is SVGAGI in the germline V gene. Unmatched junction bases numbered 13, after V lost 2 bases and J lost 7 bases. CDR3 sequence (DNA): TGTGCCAGCAGTTACCTTCCGCCGGGACTAGCGGGAGCCTTTAATGAGCAGTTCTTC. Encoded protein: CASSYLPPGLAGAFNEQFF.

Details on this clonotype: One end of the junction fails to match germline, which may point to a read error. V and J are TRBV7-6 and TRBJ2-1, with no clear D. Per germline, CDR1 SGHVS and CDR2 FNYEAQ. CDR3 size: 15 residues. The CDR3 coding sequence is TGTGCCAGCAGCTTAACCCGTACCGGTGGAAGTGAGCAGTTCTTT. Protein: CASSLTRTGGSEQFF.

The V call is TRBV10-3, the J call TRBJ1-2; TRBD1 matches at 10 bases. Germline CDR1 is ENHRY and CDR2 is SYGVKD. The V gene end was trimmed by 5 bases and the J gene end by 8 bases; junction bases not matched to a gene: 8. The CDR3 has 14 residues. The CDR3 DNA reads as TGTGCCATCAGTCCGGGACAGGGGTTGGGCGGCTACACCTTC. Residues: CAISPGQGLGGYTF.

In nucleotides, the CDR3 is TGTGCCAGCACCCTAGAGGGGGGCGGAAGCTCCTACAATGAGCAGTTCTTC. Encoded protein: CASTLEGGGSSYNEQFF. This rearrangement joins TRBV11-2 to TRBJ2-1, with D perhaps assigned TRBD1 or TRBD2 (6 bases each). Germline CDR1 reads SGHAT; CDR2 reads FQNNGV. Trimming removed 7 bases at V and 0 bases at J, with 19 bases between. This CDR3 spans 17 amino acids.

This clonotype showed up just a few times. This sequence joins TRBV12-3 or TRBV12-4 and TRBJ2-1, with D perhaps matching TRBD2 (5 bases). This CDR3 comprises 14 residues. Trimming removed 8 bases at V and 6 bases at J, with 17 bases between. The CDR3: CASFWEAAINEQFF. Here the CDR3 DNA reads TGTGCCAGCTTTTGGGAAGCGGCTATCAATGAGCAGTTCTTC.

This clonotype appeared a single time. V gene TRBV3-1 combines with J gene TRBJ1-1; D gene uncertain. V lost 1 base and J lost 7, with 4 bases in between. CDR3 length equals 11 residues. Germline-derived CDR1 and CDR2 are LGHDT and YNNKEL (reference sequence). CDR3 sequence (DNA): TGTGCCAGCAGCCAAGCACGTGAAGCTTTCTTT. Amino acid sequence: CASSQAREAFF. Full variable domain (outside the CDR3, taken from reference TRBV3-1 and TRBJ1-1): DTAVSQTPKYLVTQMGNDKSIKCEQNLGHDTMYWYKQDSKKFLKIMFSYNNKELIINETVPNRFSPKSPDKAHLNLHINSLELGDSAVYFCASSQAREAFFGQGTRLTVV.

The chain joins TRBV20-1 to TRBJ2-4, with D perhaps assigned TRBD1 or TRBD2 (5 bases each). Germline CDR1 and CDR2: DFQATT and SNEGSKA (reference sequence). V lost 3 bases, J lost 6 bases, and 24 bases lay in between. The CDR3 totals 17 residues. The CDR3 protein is CSASTSGRQNRGNIQYF. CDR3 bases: TGCAGTGCTAGTACTTCGGGGCGGCAAAACCGGGGAAACATTCAGTACTTC.

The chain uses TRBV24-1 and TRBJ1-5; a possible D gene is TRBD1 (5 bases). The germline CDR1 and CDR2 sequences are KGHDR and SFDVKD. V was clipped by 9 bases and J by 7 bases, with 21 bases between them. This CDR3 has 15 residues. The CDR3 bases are TGTGCCACCCGCCTGGGCAGGGAGGGTCAACAGCCCCAGCATTTT. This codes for CATRLGREGQQPQHF.

The CDR3 here is CAISEGASGTGGDNEQFF. Written as DNA, the CDR3 is TGTGCCATCAGTGAGGGCGCTAGCGGAACCGGCGGGGACAATGAGCAGTTCTTC. The rearrangement uses TRBV10-3 and TRBJ2-1, with 7 bases aligning to TRBD2. The junction had 15 bases not matched to a gene; V was cut back by 2 bases and J by 5 bases. Looked up from germline, CDR1 is ENHRY and CDR2 is SYGVKD. The CDR3 is 18 residues long.

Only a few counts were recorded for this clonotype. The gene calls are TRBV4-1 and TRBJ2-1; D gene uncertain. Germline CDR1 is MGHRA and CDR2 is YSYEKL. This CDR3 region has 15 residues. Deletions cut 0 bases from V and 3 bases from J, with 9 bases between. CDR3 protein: CASSQEPVYYNEQFF. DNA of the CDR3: TGCGCCAGCAGCCAAGAGCCAGTTTACTACAATGAGCAGTTCTTC.

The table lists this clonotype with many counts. CDR3 region: CSVVPSGNTIYF. The CDR3 DNA reads as TGCAGCGTTGTTCCCTCTGGAAACACCATATATTTT. The rearrangement uses TRBV29-1 and TRBJ1-3; D not resolved. Trimming removed 4 bases from V and 0 bases from J, with 4 bases in between. Germline V gene sequence: CDR1 SQVTM, CDR2 ANQGSEA. The CDR3 spans 12 residues.